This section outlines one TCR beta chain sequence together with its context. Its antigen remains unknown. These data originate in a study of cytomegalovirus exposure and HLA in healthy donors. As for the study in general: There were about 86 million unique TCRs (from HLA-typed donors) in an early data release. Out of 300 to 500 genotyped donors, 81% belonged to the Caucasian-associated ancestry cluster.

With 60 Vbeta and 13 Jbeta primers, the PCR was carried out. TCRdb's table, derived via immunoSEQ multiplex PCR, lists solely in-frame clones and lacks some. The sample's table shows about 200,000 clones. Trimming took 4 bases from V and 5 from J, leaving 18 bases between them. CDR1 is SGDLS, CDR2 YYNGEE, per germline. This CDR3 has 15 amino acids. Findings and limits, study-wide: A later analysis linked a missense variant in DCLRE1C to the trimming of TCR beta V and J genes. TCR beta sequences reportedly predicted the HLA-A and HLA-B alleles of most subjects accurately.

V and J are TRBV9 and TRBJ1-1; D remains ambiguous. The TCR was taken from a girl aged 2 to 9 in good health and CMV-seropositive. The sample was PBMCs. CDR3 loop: CASSRDHGGGTEAFF. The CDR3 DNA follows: TGTGCCAGCAGCCGGGATCATGGAGGTGGTACTGAAGCTTTCTTT.